This T cell receptor (beta chain) was identified during a study of blood T cell repertoires in COVID-19. About the study: Samples representing acute and convalescent COVID-19 were sourced from the United States, Italy and Spain. Sources were T cells, B-cell-depleted T cells, or PBMCs; the material itself was cDNA or gDNA.

The CDR3 is made up of 16 amino acids. Per germline, CDR1 MDHEN and CDR2 SYDVKM. The ends lost 2 bases at V and 10 bases at J; junction bases unmatched: 12. In the authors' workflow: Amplification with reference gene primers provided the estimates of nucleated cell counts. This table comes from immunoSEQ multiplex PCR, and its TCRdb copy is limited to in-frame clones, with some not included. Clone size and V and J calls were adopted from that table, with D and trimming inferred from the DNA. The repertoire consists of 40,000 to 50,000 clones, with 89% occurring once and the leading ten covering 20% to 25%.

This receptor was identified in a man between 45 and 60 years old with active COVID-19. The J gene is TRBJ1-4, the V gene TRBV28; 8 positions match TRBD1. Sequencing was performed on peripheral blood. The CDR3 region is CASSLLSGDRGRKLFF. Here the CDR3 DNA reads TGTGCCAGCAGTTTACTTTCTGGAGACAGGGGCAGAAAACTGTTTTTT.